The rows below give T cell receptor beta chains drawn from one sample of a study of pediatric ulcerative colitis. Profiled with immunoSEQ multiplex PCR; TCRdb holds only in-frame clones, not every one. The sample gives 30,000 to 40,000 clones, approximately 78% of which show up once; approximately 1% is in the top ten. Input material: gut tissue. The origin of the receptors is a boy aged 5-17 years with mild ulcerative colitis. Both conserved end residues are trimmed from each CDR3. A D gene is named only where the DNA matches it firmly. The listing skips clone size in some rows; elsewhere it reads once, few, many or a size class.

>TRBJ2-7|TRBV5-8|-|TRBD2
ASSYLGPGRSYEQY
>TRBJ2-3|TRBV19|-|-
ASSTQGGDSTQY
>TRBJ2-3|TRBV7-7|-|-
ASSRVPRDTQY
>TRBJ2-1|TRBV6-6|-|-
ASTPRTARSRNEQF
>TRBJ2-1|TRBV7-2|once|TRBD2
ASSRRLAGEGYEQF
>TRBJ2-1|TRBV5-8|-|-
ASSLLWAGANEQF
>TRBJ1-4|TRBV15|-|-
ATSLDRATNEKLF
>TRBJ1-2|TRBV5-1|-|-
ASSLVQGANYGYT
>TRBJ2-7|TRBV5-8|-|-
ASSLASGRQY
>TRBJ2-6|TRBV9|-|-
ASSVGRTGANVLT
>TRBJ2-7|TRBV2|-|TRBD2
ASSATSGGIYEQY
>TRBJ1-1|TRBV5-1|-|-
ASSGRLNTEAF
>TRBJ2-5|TRBV7-8|-|TRBD2
ASSLGSGAYGLETQY
>TRBJ2-4|TRBV5-8|-|-
ASSLGRTDLQY
>TRBJ1-3|TRBV7-9|-|-
ASSLDYSSGNTIY
>TRBJ1-2|TRBV7-2|-|TRBD1
ASSFGQGGNYGYT
>TRBJ2-7|TRBV29-1|-|-
SVEEGGVGYEQY
>TRBJ1-1|TRBV2|few|-
ASSRGSEIEAF
>TRBJ1-2|TRBV5-6|-|-
ASSPSEQGRVTLRGYT
>TRBJ1-1|TRBV6-1|once|-
ASSEEGRTEAF
>TRBJ1-3|TRBV2|-|-
ASRQGSSNTIY
>TRBJ2-7|TRBV7-9|-|-
ASSSPPRTYEQY
>TRBJ1-2|TRBV19|-|-
ASTPGRGPQGYT
>TRBJ2-7|TRBV6-1|-|TRBD2
ATRTSGGTYEQY
>TRBJ1-2|TRBV5-1|-|-
ASSLDRQNYGYT
>TRBJ1-6|TRBV7-8|-|-
ASRLRWDSPLH
>TRBJ1-3|TRBV18|-|-
ASSPIRTDSGNTIY
>TRBJ1-1|TRBV4-1|-|-
ASSHFRVGTEAF
>TRBJ1-2|TRBV5-1|once|-
ASSFWGANYGYT
>TRBJ2-7|TRBV10-1|-|-
ASSDGGSYEQY
>TRBJ1-3|TRBV5-8|-|-
ASSFLGGSSGNTIY
>TRBJ2-3|TRBV19|-|-
ASSISPGGVDTDTQY
>TRBJ2-7|TRBV11-3|-|-
ASSLGGTGRGNEQY
>TRBJ2-2|TRBV5-1|-|TRBD2
ASSLVRGAGELF
>TRBJ2-7|TRBV19|-|-
ASSIGLGSREQY
>TRBJ1-2|TRBV7-9|-|TRBD1
ASSSEGQPLNYGYT
>TRBJ1-4|TRBV10-3|-|-
AISGSQGGEKLF
>TRBJ2-7|TRBV5-4|-|-
ASSLDGVYEQY
>TRBJ1-1|TRBV29-1|-|-
SARGEGGTEAF
>TRBJ2-5|TRBV29-1|-|TRBD2
SVETILGTSGIETQY
>TRBJ1-1|TRBV13|few|-
ASSLEWNTEAF
>TRBJ2-6|TRBV2|few|-
ASSELGTVNSGANVLT
>TRBJ2-2|TRBV4-1|-|-
ASSQARLIRHTGELF
>TRBJ2-7|TRBV30|-|TRBD1
ACIRDRSSYEQY
>TRBJ2-2|TRBV4-1|-|TRBD2
ASSQAYLAGGGGELF
>TRBJ1-2|TRBV5-1|few|-
ASSLARSNGYT
>TRBJ2-5|TRBV5-1|-|-
ASSLRGPQETQY
>TRBJ1-5|TRBV7-9|once|-
ASSASLVSNQPQH